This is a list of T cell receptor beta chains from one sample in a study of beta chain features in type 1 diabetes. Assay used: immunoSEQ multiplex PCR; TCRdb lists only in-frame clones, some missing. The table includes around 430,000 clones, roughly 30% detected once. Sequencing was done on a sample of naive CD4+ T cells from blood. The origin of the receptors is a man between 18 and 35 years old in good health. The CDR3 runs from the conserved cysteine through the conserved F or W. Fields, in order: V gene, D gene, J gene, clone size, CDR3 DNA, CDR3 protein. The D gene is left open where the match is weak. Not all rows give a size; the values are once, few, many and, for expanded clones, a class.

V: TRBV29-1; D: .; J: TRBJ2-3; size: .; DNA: TGCAGCGGGGGCCCAGAGTGGGATACGCAGTATTTT; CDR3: CSGGPEWDTQYF
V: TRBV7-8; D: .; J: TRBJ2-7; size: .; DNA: TGTGCCAGCAGCCGAGTGTTGGGGGGCGAGCAGTACTTC; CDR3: CASSRVLGGEQYF
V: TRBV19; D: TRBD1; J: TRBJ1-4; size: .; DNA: TGTGCCAGTAGTATCGGACAGGGTGTTGAAAAACTGTTTTTT; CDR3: CASSIGQGVEKLFF
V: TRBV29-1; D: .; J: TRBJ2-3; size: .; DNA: TGCAGCGTTCTATCGGGACCAGATACGCAGTATTTT; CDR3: CSVLSGPDTQYF
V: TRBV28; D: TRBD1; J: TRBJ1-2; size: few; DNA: TGTGCCAGCAGTTCTCCTCCAAGACAGGGGTCTGGCTACACCTTC; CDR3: CASSSPPRQGSGYTF
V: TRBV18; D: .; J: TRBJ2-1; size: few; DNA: TGTGCCAGCTCACGAAGCAGGGGCAGCCCCAATGAGCAGTTCTTC; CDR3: CASSRSRGSPNEQFF
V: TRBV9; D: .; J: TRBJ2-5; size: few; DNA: TGTGCCAGCAGCGCCGATATTAGAGAGACCCAGTACTTC; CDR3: CASSADIRETQYF
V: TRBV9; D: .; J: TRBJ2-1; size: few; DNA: TGTGCCAGCAGCGTAGGCGGTGTACTTCCCAATGAGCAGTTCTTC; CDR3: CASSVGGVLPNEQFF
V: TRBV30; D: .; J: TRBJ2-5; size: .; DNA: TGTGCCTGGACCCGGCACCAAGAGACCCAGTACTTC; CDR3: CAWTRHQETQYF
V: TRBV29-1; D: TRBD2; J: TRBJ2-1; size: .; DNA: TGCAGCGTTGATCGCCAGCGGGATGGGAATGAGCAGTTCTTC; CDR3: CSVDRQRDGNEQFF
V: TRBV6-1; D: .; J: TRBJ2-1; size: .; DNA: TGTGCCAGCAGTGAAATGAGTGTCGGGTTCCCCTACAATGAGCAGTTCTTC; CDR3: CASSEMSVGFPYNEQFF
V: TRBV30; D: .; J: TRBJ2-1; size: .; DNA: TGTGCCTGGAGAGGGCAAGCCTACAATGAGCAGTTCTTC; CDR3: CAWRGQAYNEQFF
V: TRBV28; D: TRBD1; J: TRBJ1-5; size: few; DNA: TGTGCCAGCCCGACAGGGGAGCAGCCCCAGCATTTT; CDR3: CASPTGEQPQHF
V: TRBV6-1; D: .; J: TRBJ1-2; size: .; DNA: TGTGCCAGCAGCACCCAGACAGGAAACTATGGCTACACCTTC; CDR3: CASSTQTGNYGYTF
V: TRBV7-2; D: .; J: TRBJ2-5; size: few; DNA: TGTGCCAGCAGTAAAGGGGGAGGGGAGACCCAGTACTTC; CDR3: CASSKGGGETQYF
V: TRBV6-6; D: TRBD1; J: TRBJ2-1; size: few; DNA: TGTGCCAGCAGATCGTCGGGACAGGGTCGCAATGAGCAGTTCTTC; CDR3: CASRSSGQGRNEQFF
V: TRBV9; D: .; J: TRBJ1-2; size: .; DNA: TGTGCCAGCAGCGTAGGACCGGGTAACTATGGCTACACCTTC; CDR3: CASSVGPGNYGYTF
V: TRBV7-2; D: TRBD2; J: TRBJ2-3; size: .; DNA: TGTGCCAGCAGCTTAGGCGGGAGCGTGGATACGCAGTATTTT; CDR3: CASSLGGSVDTQYF
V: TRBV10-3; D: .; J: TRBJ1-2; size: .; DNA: TGTGCCACCCACGGGACGGACTATGGCTACACCTTC; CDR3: CATHGTDYGYTF
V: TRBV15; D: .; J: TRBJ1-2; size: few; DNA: TGTGCCACCAGCAGAGATCTAGGCTATGGCTACACCTTC; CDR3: CATSRDLGYGYTF
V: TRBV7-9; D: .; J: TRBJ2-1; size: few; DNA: TGTGCCAGCAGCAGCCGGGACGGATACAATGAGCAGTTCTTC; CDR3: CASSSRDGYNEQFF
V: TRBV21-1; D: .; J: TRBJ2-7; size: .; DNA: TGTGCCAGCAGCTTCCGGACTAGCGGGACCGCCTACGAGCAGTACTTC; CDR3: CASSFRTSGTAYEQYF
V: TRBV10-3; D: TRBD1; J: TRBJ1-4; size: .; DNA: TGTGCCATCAGTGACGGACAGGTGGCCGAAAAACTGTTTTTT; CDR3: CAISDGQVAEKLFF
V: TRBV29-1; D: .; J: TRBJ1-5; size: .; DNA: TGCAGCGTTCTCAAGGGTGGGGATCAGCCCCAGCATTTT; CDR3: CSVLKGGDQPQHF
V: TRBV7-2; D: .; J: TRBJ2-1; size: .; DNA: TGTGCCAGCAGCTCACACAGGGACCTTGGGCAGTTCTTC; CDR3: CASSSHRDLGQFF
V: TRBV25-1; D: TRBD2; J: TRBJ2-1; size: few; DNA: TGTGCCAGCAGTGAGTTTAGGGGACTAGCGGACAATGAGCAGTTCTTC; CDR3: CASSEFRGLADNEQFF
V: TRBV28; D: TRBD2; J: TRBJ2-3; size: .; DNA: TGTGCCAGCAGTTTAGCGGGAGGTGGAGATACGCAGTATTTT; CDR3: CASSLAGGGDTQYF
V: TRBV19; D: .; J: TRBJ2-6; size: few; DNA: TGTGCCAGAGCCCCAGAATCTGGGGCCAACGTCCTGACTTTC; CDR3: CARAPESGANVLTF
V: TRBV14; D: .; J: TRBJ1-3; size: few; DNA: TGTGCCAGCAGCCAAGTTACAGGCGGAAACACCATATATTTT; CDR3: CASSQVTGGNTIYF
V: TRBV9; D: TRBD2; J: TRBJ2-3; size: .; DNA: TGTGCCAGCAGAGGCGGGAGTAGGGATACGCAGTATTTT; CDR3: CASRGGSRDTQYF
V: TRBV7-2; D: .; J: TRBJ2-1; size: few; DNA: TGTGCCAGCAGCTTAGCCCCGGGGACACACAATGAGCAGTTCTTC; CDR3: CASSLAPGTHNEQFF
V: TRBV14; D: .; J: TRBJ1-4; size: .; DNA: TGTGCCAGCAGCCAAAGGGCCGCAACTAATGAAAAACTGTTTTTT; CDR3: CASSQRAATNEKLFF
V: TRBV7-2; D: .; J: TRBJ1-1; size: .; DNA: TGTGCCAGCACCCCGGGATTCGGGGCCGTGGAAGCTTTCTTT; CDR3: CASTPGFGAVEAFF
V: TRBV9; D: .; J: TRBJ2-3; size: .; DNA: TGTGCCAGCAGCGTAGCGGATACGCAGTATTTT; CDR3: CASSVADTQYF
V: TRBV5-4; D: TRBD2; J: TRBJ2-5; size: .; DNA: TGTGCCAGCAGCTCCTCGACTAGCGTTGAGACCCAGTACTTC; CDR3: CASSSSTSVETQYF
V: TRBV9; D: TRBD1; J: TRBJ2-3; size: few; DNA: TGTGCCAGCGCCCATGGACAGGGCACAGATACGCAGTATTTT; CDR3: CASAHGQGTDTQYF
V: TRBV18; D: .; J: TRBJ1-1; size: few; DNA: TGTGCCAGCTCACCACTCGTTTCGAACACTGAAGCTTTCTTT; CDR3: CASSPLVSNTEAFF
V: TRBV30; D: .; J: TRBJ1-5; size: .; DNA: TGTGCCTGGGGGGCCCCAGGGGAGAGTCAGCCCCAGCATTTT; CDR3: CAWGAPGESQPQHF
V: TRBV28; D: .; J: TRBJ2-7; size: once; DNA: TGTGCCAGCAGTCCGCTACTAGCTTTTTACGAGCAGTACTTC; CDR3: CASSPLLAFYEQYF
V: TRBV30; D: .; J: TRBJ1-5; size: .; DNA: TGTGCCTGGACCCAGGGGCCGAATCATCAGCCCCAGCATTTT; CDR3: CAWTQGPNHQPQHF
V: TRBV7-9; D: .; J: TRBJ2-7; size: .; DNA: TGTGCCAGCAGCCCCGCCGACTGGAGGATCTACGAGCAGTACTTC; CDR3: CASSPADWRIYEQYF
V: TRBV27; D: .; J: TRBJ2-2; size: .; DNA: TGTGCCAGCCGTGGGATTTACACCGGGGAGCTGTTTTTT; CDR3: CASRGIYTGELFF
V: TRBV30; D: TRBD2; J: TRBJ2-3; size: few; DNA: TGTGCCTGGAGTGGGGGACTAGCGTACAGCACAGATACGCAGTATTTT; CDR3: CAWSGGLAYSTDTQYF
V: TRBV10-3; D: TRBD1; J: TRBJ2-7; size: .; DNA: TGTGCCATCAGTGACTTGACAGGGGATCGGGTCGAGCAGTACTTC; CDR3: CAISDLTGDRVEQYF
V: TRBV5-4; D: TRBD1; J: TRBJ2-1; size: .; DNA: TGTGCCAGCAGCTGGGACAGGGTTGAAAATGAGCAGTTCTTC; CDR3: CASSWDRVENEQFF
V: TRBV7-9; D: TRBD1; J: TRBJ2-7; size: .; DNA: TGTGTTACGACCGACAGGGAAGTACCCGAGCAGTACTTC; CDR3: CVTTDREVPEQYF